Listed below are T cell receptor beta chains from one sample, sequenced in a study of T-cell reconstitution after alpha-beta-depleted transplantation in children. MiXCR, applied by TCRdb to the PCR reads, yields one record per CDR3 protein. The sample carries 550,000 to 800,000 distinct CDR3 sequences, less than 15% recorded once. Source: PBMCs, taken before TCRalphabeta/CD19-depleted stem cell transplant. The origin of the receptors is a girl aged 2 to 10 with congenital amegakaryocytic thrombocytopenia, due to receive a stem cell transplant. Each CDR3 is given with its conserved first and last residue. A D gene is named only where the DNA matches it firmly. A row's size may be missing; if present it is once, few, many or a size class.

size,J,D,V,DNA,CDR3
many,TRBJ2-1,.,TRBV6-5,TGTGCCAGCAGTTACGATCACGGTTCTTCCCACAATGAGCAGTTCTTC,CASSYDHGSSHNEQFF
few,TRBJ1-2,.,TRBV10-3,TGTGCCATATCTCCTCTCCACCTCAGTGGCTACACCTTC,CAISPLHLSGYTF
.,TRBJ2-1,TRBD2,TRBV20-1,TGCAGTGCCAAAGACCCGGGGACTAGCGGAAGGTGGGATGAGCAGTTCTTC,CSAKDPGTSGRWDEQFF
few,TRBJ2-3,TRBD2,TRBV5-4,TGTGCCAGCAGCTTGGTTTTGGGGACTTCCCGACTAGCGGGAAGCACAGATACGCAGTATTTT,CASSLVLGTSRLAGSTDTQYF
many,TRBJ2-7,.,TRBV7-6,TGTGCCAGCAGCTTAGTTTCCCATCCCTACGAGCAGTACTTC,CASSLVSHPYEQYF
many,TRBJ2-1,TRBD2,TRBV7-2,TGTGCCAGCAGCCGTAGCGGGAGGCCAGGCAATGAGCAGTTCTTC,CASSRSGRPGNEQFF
.,TRBJ2-5,.,TRBV7-2,TGTGCCAGCAGCTTAGAGATAAGGACCCAGTACTTC,CASSLEIRTQYF
many,TRBJ1-1,.,TRBV20-1,TGCAGTGCTAGTTGGTTAGTAGACAGGAACACTGAAGCTTTCTTT,CSASWLVDRNTEAFF
.,TRBJ2-1,.,TRBV9,TGTGCCAGCAGCGTAATTAGGTCCGGGACATGGGCGCACGATGAGCAGTTCTTC,CASSVIRSGTWAHDEQFF
.,TRBJ2-3,.,TRBV5-4,TGTGCCAGCAGCTTCCCTAGCTTGGGCACAGATACGCAGTATTTT,CASSFPSLGTDTQYF
few,TRBJ2-1,TRBD2,TRBV27,TGTGCCAGCAACAGAGCGGGAGGGCAAAATGAGCAGTTCTTC,CASNRAGGQNEQFF
many,TRBJ2-2,TRBD1,TRBV25-1,TGTGCCAGCAGGAGACAGGGCGAGACCGGGGAGCTGTTTTTT,CASRRQGETGELFF
few,TRBJ2-2,.,TRBV5-5,TGTGCCAGCAGCTTGTCCCCAATTCTGAACACCGGGGAGCTGTTTTTT,CASSLSPILNTGELFF
many,TRBJ2-5,.,TRBV29-1,TGCAGCTGGAGCGGCAGGCGGGAGACCCAGTACTTC,CSWSGRRETQYF
few,TRBJ1-5,.,TRBV7-2,TGTGCCAGCAGCTTAGTGTTGGGGGAATATCAGCCCCAGCATTTT,CASSLVLGEYQPQHF
many,TRBJ2-7,.,TRBV5-1,TGCGCCAGCACCTCTATGCGGGGAGGTGCATACGAGCAGTACTTC,CASTSMRGGAYEQYF
.,TRBJ1-2,.,TRBV27,TGTGCCAGCAGCCCTCGGGGGAAGTTGGGAGCCGCCTATGGCTACACCTTC,CASSPRGKLGAAYGYTF
few,TRBJ1-6,.,TRBV20-1,TGCAGTGCTGCACAATTTTCCGGCTCCTATAATTCACCCCTCCACTTT,CSAAQFSGSYNSPLHF
many,TRBJ1-2,.,TRBV29-1,TGCAGCGTCGAACCCCAGGGGAACTATGGCTACACCTTC,CSVEPQGNYGYTF
many,TRBJ2-3,.,TRBV5-1,TGCGCCACCAAACCGACTGTTGCAGATACGCAGTATTTT,CATKPTVADTQYF
.,TRBJ1-4,.,TRBV11-1,TGTTCCAGCAGCTTTGCCGGGACACATAATGAAAAACTGTTTTTT,CSSSFAGTHNEKLFF
few,TRBJ1-1,TRBD1,TRBV20-1,TGCAGTGCCAACCCCGGGACAGGGGGCACTGAAGCTTTCTTT,CSANPGTGGTEAFF
few,TRBJ2-2,TRBD2,TRBV11-3,TGTGCCAGCAGCTCCCCTTTGAGCGGGAGTTCAACCGGGGAGCTGTTTTTT,CASSSPLSGSSTGELFF
.,TRBJ2-5,.,TRBV10-3,TGTGCCATCAGAATAAGCGGGTTCGAGGGTGCCCAGTACTTC,CAIRISGFEGAQYF
few,TRBJ1-5,.,TRBV12-5,TGTGCTAGTGGTTTTGGCCTCGGGGGGATGAGCAATCAGCCCCAGCATTTT,CASGFGLGGMSNQPQHF
many,TRBJ2-4,.,TRBV7-8,TGTGCCAGCAGCTTCCGACTAGCCAAAAACATTCAGTACTTC,CASSFRLAKNIQYF
many,TRBJ1-1,.,TRBV29-1,TGCAGCGTTGTCCCGGGGGGGCTGAACACTGAAGCTTTCTTT,CSVVPGGLNTEAFF
few,TRBJ2-7,TRBD1,TRBV20-1,TGCAGTGCTAAGGTTGACAGGGGCTTCGAGCAGTACTTC,CSAKVDRGFEQYF
few,TRBJ2-5,.,TRBV5-1,TGCGCCGGAAAAGAACCCGGGGTGGAGACCCAGTACTTC,CAGKEPGVETQYF
few,TRBJ2-2,.,TRBV7-8,TGTGCCAGCAGCCAGATGGGGGGCAATTTACACACCGGGGAGCTGTTTTTT,CASSQMGGNLHTGELFF
many,TRBJ2-1,.,TRBV5-6,TGTGCCAGCAGCCGGACCCTCGGCGACAATGAGCAGTTCTTC,CASSRTLGDNEQFF
many,TRBJ1-2,.,TRBV20-1,TGCAGTGCCCGTCCGTTGAGGGAAAACTATGGCTACACCTTC,CSARPLRENYGYTF
few,TRBJ2-1,.,TRBV15,TGTGCCACCAGCAGATCGCCTATGGATGAGCAGTTCTTC,CATSRSPMDEQFF
many,TRBJ1-2,TRBD1,TRBV29-1,TGCAGCGGTCTGGGACAGGGGAAGGGCTACACCTTC,CSGLGQGKGYTF
many,TRBJ1-2,.,TRBV6-1,TGTGCCAGCCGAGAAACGACAACCAACTATGGCTACACCTTC,CASRETTTNYGYTF
few,TRBJ2-1,.,TRBV29-1,TGCAGCGTTGAAGTAACCTTAACTTTTAATGAGCAGTTCTTC,CSVEVTLTFNEQFF
few,TRBJ1-5,TRBD1,TRBV20-1,TGCAGTGCTAGTGACAGGGATGGGAATCAGCCCCAGCATTTT,CSASDRDGNQPQHF
few,TRBJ2-1,.,TRBV5-6,TGTGCCAGCAGCTTGGCGTGGGTCATTGGCGCCGGAGATGAGCAGTTCTTC,CASSLAWVIGAGDEQFF
few,TRBJ1-1,TRBD1,TRBV5-1,TGCGCCAGCAGCTTTGGGTTAGGACAGGGGGCGAGGTGGACTGAAGCTTTCTTT,CASSFGLGQGARWTEAFF
many,TRBJ1-2,.,TRBV5-5,TGTGCCAGCAGCTCCCCGACAGACTATGGCTACACCTTC,CASSSPTDYGYTF
.,TRBJ2-1,.,TRBV29-1,TGCAGCGGGGGCAGATACAATGAGCAGTTCTTC,CSGGRYNEQFF
few,TRBJ2-7,TRBD2,TRBV2,TGTGCCAGCAGTGACTGGACTAGCGGGAGTAAGGACTTC,CASSDWTSGSKDF
many,TRBJ2-1,TRBD2,TRBV10-3,TGTGCCATCGGGGGACTAGCGGGGAACAATGAGCAGTTCTTC,CAIGGLAGNNEQFF
.,TRBJ2-3,.,TRBV4-1,TGCGCCAGCAGCCAAGCCTTGGTGGGAGATACGCAGTATTTT,CASSQALVGDTQYF
.,TRBJ1-2,TRBD1,TRBV20-1,TGCAGTGCTAGGGCCCCTGGGACAGGGGGTAAAGGCTACACCTTC,CSARAPGTGGKGYTF
.,TRBJ1-2,.,TRBV2,TGTGCCAGCAACCCTATGAGGGGAAACTATGGCTACACCTTC,CASNPMRGNYGYTF
many,TRBJ2-3,.,TRBV12-3/TRBV12-4,TGTGCCAGCAGGGCGCTGGATACGCAGTATTTT,CASRALDTQYF
many,TRBJ2-1,.,TRBV29-1,TGCAGCGCCCTCCTCCCTAGCTCCTACAATGAGCAGTTCTTC,CSALLPSSYNEQFF
few,TRBJ2-7,.,TRBV20-1,TGCAGTGCTCAAAACCCCTACGAGCAGTACTTC,CSAQNPYEQYF
many,TRBJ2-1,.,TRBV28,TGTGCCAGCACCCGCCGGAGCCCGACTTACGGCAATGAGCAGTTCTTC,CASTRRSPTYGNEQFF